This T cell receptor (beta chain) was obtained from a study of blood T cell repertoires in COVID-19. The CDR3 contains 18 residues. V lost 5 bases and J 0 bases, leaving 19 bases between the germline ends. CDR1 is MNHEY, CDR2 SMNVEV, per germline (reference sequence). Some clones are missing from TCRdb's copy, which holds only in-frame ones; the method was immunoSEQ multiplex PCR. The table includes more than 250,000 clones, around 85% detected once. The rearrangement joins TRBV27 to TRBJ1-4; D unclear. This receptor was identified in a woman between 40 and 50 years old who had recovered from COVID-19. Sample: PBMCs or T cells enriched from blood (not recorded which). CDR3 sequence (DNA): TGTGCCAGCAGTCCTACTGCGGGGAGAAGTGCAACTAATGAAAAACTGTTTTTT. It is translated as CASSPTAGRSATNEKLFF.